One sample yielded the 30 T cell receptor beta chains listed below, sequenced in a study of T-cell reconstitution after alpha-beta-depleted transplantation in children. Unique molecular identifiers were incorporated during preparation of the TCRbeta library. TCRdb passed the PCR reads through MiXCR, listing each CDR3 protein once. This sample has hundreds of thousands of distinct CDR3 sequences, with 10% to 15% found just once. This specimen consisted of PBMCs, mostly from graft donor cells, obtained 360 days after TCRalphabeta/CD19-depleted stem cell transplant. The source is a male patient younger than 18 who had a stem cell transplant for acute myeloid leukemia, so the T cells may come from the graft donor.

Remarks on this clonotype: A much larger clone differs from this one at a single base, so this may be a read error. The CDR3 DNA reads as TGTGCCAGCAGCTTAGGCAATCAGCCCAAGCATTTT. Translating gives CASSLGNQPKHF. The chain carries TRBV7-9 and TRBJ1-5; the D is unclear. The CDR3 consists of 12 residues. Germline lookup yields CDR1 SEHNR and CDR2 FQNEAQ (reference sequence).

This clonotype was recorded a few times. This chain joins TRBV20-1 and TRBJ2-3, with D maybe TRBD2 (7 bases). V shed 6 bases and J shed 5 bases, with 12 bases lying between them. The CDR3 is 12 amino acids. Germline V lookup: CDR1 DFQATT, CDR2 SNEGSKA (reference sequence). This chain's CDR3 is CSAGGAEDTQYF. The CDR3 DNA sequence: TGCAGTGCAGGGGGGGCAGAAGATACGCAGTATTTT.

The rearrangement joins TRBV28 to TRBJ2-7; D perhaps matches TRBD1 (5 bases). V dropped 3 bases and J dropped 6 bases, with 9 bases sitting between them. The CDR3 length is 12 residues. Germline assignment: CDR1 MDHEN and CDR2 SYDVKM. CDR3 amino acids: CASSFQGSEQYF. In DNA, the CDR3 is TGTGCCAGCAGTTTTCAGGGCTCCGAGCAGTACTTC.

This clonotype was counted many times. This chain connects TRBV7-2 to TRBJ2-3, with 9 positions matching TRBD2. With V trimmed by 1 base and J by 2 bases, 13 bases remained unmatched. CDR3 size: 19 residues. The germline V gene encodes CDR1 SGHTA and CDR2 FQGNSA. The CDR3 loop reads CASSLGPIGAGGVTDTQYF. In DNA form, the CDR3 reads TGTGCCAGCAGCTTAGGGCCCATTGGGGCGGGAGGGGTCACAGATACGCAGTATTTT.

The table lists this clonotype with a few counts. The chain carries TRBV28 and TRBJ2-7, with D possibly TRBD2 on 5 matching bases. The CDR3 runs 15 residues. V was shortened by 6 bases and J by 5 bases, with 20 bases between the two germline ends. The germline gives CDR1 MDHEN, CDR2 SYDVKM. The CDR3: CASSITRVVKDEQYF. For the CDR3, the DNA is TGTGCCAGCAGCATAACTAGGGTCGTAAAGGACGAGCAGTACTTC.

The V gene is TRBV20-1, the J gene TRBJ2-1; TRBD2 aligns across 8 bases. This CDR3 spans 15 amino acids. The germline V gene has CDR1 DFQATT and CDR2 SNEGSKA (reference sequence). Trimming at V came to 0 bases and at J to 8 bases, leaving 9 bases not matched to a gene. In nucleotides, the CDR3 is TGCAGTGCTAGAGATTCACGGGAGGGCCTTTATGAGCAGTTCTTC. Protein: CSARDSREGLYEQFF.

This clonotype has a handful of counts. The CDR3 nucleotides are TGCGCCAGCAGCTCTAGACCAATTAGGGAACCGAACACTGAAGCTTTCTTT. This encodes CASSSRPIREPNTEAFF. This chain connects TRBV5-1 to TRBJ1-1, with D unresolved. CDR1 and CDR2 (germline): SGHRS, YFSETQ. V shed 3 bases and J shed 1 base, with 19 bases lying between them. CDR3 length equals 17 residues.

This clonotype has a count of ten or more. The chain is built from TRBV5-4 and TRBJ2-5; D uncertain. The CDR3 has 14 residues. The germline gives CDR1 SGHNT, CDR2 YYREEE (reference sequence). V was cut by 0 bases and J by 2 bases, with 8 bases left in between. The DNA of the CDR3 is TGTGCCAGCAGCTTGGTGGGCGTTCAAGAGACCCAGTACTTC. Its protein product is CASSLVGVQETQYF.

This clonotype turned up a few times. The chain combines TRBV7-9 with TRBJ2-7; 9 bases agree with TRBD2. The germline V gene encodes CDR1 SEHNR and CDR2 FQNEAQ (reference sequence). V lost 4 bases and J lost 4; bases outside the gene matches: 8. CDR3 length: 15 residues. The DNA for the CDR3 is TGTGCCAGCAGCTCCACTTCAGCGGGAGGTTACGAGCAGTACTTC. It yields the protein CASSSTSAGGYEQYF.

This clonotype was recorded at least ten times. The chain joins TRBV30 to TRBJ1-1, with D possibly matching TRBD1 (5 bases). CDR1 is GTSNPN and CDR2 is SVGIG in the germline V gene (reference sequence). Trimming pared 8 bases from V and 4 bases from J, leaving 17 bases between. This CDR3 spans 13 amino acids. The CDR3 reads CAGGEGKITEAFF. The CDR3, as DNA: TGTGCCGGGGGAGAGGGCAAGATCACTGAAGCTTTCTTT. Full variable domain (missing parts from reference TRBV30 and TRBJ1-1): SQTIHQWPATLVQPVGSPLSLECTVEGTSNPNLYWYRQAAGRGLQLLFYSVGIGQISSEVPQNLSASRPQDRQFILSSKKLLLSDSGFYLCAGGEGKITEAFFGQGTRLTVV.

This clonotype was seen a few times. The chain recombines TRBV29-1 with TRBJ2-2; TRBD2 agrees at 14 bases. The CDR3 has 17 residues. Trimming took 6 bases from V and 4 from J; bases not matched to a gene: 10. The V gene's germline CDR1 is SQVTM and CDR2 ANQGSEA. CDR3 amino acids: CSVPLGLAGDGTGELFF. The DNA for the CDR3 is TGCAGCGTCCCCCTGGGACTAGCGGGAGACGGCACCGGGGAGCTGTTTTTT.

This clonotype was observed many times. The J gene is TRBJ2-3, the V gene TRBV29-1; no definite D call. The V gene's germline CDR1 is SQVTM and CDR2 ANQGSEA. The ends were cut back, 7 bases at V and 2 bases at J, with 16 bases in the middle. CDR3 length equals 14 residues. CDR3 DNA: TGCAGCGCTCCGGCCTCTGTGTTCACAGATACGCAGTATTTT. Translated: CSAPASVFTDTQYF.

CDR3 bases: TGTGCCAGCAGCGCGGGACAGGGGGCCTATGGCTACACCTTC. Amino acid sequence: CASSAGQGAYGYTF. The chain has TRBV9 and TRBJ1-2, with TRBD1 matching over 12 bases. V shed 3 bases, J shed 4 bases, and the junction held 1 base outside the gene matches. Germline-derived CDR1 and CDR2 are SGDLS and YYNGEE. The CDR3 loop spans 14 amino acids.

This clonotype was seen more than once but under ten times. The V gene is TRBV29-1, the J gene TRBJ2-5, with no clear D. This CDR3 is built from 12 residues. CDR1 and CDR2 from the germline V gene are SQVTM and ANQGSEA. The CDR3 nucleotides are TGCAGTGCCAGCGACTTTCAAGAGACCCAGTACTTC. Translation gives CSASDFQETQYF.

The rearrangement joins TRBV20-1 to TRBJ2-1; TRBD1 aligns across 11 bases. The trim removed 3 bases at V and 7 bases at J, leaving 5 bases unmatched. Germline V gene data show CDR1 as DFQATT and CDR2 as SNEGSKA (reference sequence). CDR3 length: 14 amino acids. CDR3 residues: CSARRTGGGNEQFF. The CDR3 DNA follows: TGCAGTGCTAGGAGGACAGGGGGCGGGAATGAGCAGTTCTTC.

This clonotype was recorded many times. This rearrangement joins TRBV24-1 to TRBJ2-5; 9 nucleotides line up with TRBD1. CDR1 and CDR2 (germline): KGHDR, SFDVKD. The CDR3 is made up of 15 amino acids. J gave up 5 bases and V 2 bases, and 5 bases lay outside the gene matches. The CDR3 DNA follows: TGTGCCACCAGTGATTGGATACAGGGGGCTGAGACCCAGTACTTC. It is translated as CATSDWIQGAETQYF.

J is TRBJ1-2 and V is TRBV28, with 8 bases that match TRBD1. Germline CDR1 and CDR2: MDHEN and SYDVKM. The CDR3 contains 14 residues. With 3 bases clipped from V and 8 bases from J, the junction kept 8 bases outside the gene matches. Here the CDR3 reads CASSLLQGAWGYTF. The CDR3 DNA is TGTGCCAGCAGTTTGCTGCAGGGGGCATGGGGCTACACCTTC.

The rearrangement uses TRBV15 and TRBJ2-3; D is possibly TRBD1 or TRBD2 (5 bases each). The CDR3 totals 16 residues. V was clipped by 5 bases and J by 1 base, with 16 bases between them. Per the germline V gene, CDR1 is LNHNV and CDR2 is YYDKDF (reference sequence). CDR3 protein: CATSATRDVRTDTQYF. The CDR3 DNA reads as TGTGCCACCAGCGCCACTAGGGACGTGCGCACAGATACGCAGTATTTT.

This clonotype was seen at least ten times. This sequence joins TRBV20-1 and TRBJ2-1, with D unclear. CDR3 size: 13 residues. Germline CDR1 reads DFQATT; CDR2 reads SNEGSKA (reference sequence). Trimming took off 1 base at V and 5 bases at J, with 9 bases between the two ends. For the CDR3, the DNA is TGCAGTGCTAGAGTCGTCCAAAACAATGAGCAGTTCTTC. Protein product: CSARVVQNNEQFF.

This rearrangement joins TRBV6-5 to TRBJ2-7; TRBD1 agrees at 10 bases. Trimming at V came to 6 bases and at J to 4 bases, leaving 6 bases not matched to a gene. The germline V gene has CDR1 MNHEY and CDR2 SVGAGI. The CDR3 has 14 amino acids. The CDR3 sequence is CASRLGQGVYEQYF. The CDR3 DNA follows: TGTGCCAGCAGGTTAGGACAGGGGGTATACGAGCAGTACTTC.

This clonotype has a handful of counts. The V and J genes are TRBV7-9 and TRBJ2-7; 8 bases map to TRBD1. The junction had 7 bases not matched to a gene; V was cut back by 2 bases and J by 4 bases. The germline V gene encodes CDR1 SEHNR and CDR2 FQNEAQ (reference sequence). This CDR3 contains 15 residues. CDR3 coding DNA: TGTGCCAGCAGCTTATGGCGGGACAGGATTTACGAGCAGTACTTC. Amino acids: CASSLWRDRIYEQYF. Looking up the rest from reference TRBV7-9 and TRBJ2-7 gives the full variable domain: DTGVSQNPRHKITKRGQNVTFRCDPISEHNRLYWYRQTLGQGPEFLTYFQNEAQLEKSRLLSDRFSAERPKGSFSTLEIQRTEQGDSAMYLCASSLWRDRIYEQYFGPGTRLTVT.

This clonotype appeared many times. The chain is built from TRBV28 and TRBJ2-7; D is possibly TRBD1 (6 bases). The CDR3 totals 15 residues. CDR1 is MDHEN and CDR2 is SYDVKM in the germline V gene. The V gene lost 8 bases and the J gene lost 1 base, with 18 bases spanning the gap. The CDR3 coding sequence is TGTGCCAGCGAAGGGATACAGGGTGCGTCCTACGAGCAGTACTTC. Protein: CASEGIQGASYEQYF.

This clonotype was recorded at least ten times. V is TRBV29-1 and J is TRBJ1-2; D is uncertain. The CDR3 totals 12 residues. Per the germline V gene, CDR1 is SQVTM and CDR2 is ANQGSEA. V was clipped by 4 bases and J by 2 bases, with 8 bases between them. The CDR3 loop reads CSVAGANYGYTF. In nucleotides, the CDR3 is TGCAGCGTTGCGGGCGCCAACTATGGCTACACCTTC.

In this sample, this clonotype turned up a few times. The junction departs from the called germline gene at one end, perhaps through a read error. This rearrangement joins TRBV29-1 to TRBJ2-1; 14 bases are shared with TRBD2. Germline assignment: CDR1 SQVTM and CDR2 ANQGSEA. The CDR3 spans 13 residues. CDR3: CSVRTSGRITPNF. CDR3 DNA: TGCAGCGTTCGGACTAGCGGGAGGATAACCCCCAACTTC.

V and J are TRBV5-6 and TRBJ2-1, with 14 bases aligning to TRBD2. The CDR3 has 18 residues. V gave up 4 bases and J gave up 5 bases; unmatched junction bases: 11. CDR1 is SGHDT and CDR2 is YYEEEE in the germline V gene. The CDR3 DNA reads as TGTGCCAGCAGCCCTAGGACTAGCGGGAGGCCAAGGGACAATGAGCAGTTCTTC. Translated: CASSPRTSGRPRDNEQFF.

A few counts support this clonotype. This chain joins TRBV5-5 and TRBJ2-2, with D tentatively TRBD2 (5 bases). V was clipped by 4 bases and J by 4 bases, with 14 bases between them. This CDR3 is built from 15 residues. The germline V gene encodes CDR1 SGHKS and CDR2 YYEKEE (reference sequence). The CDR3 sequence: CASSLTGITTGELFF. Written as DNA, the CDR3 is TGTGCCAGCAGCCTTACCGGGATTACCACCGGGGAGCTGTTTTTT.

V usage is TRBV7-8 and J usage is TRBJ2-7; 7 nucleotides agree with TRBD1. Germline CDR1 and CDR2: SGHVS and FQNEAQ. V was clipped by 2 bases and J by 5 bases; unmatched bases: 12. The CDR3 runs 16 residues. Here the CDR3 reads CASSLQGVNQGHEQYF. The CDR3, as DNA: TGTGCCAGCAGCTTACAGGGGGTGAACCAGGGGCACGAGCAGTACTTC.

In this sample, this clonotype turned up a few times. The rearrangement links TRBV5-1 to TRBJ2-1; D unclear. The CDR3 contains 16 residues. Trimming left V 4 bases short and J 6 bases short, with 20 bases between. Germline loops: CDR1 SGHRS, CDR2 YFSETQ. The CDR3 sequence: CASSATTFVPSNEQFF. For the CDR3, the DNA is TGCGCCAGCAGCGCGACCACCTTCGTACCTTCCAATGAGCAGTTCTTC.

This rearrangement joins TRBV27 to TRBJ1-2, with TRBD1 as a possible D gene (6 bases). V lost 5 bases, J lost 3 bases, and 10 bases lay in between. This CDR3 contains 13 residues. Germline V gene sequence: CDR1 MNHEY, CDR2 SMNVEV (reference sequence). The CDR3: CASSAGAYYGYTF. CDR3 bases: TGTGCCAGCAGTGCGGGGGCATACTATGGCTACACCTTC.

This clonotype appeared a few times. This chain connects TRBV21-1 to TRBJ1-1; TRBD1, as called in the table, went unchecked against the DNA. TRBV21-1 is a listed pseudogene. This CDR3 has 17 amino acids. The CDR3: CARSKAGQGRLDTEAFF. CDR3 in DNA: TGTGCCCGAAGCAAAGCGGGGCAGGGGAGGTTGGACACTGAAGCTTTCTTT.